A selection of T cell receptor beta chains follows, all from one sample in a study of shared clonotypes between healthy human individuals. Sequencing used immunoSEQ multiplex PCR; TCRdb keeps in-frame clones, though not all of them. Altogether over a million clones are present, approximately 96% being singletons, with the ten largest covering approximately 1.1%. Input material: naive CD4+ T cells sorted from blood. The receptors here all came from a man in his thirties or forties in good health. Both conserved end residues are part of each CDR3. The order of the fields is V gene, J gene, CDR3 protein.

>TRBV15|TRBJ2-1
CATSRDSRYNEQFF
>TRBV28|TRBJ2-7
CASSLGISYEQYF
>TRBV2|TRBJ2-3
CASRIRTSASADTQYF
>TRBV5-4|TRBJ2-7
CASSLVSSGGYEQYF
>TRBV12-5|TRBJ2-7
CASGLSGGYEQYF
>TRBV30|TRBJ2-4
CAWSVLGGAKNIQYF
>TRBV6-1|TRBJ2-1
CARQESSYNEQFF
>TRBV7-9|TRBJ1-3
CASSPPLRGYSGNTIYF
>TRBV2|TRBJ2-7
CASSVEDSPYEQYF
>TRBV7-8|TRBJ2-7
CASSLATGGSYEQYF
>TRBV9|TRBJ2-1
CASSVPQGSNEQFF
>TRBV6-5|TRBJ1-5
CASSYGLGYQPQHF
>TRBV4-3|TRBJ2-3
CASSSQPLATTDTQYF
>TRBV7-7|TRBJ2-2
CASSQTGTVTGELFF
>TRBV5-1|TRBJ2-3
CASSLVGRPHPDTQYF
>TRBV15|TRBJ2-7
CATKGEREAYEQYF
>TRBV19|TRBJ1-5
CASSPTGNQRNQPQHF
>TRBV7-9|TRBJ1-1
CASSLGTRAGKNTEAFF
>TRBV28|TRBJ2-7
CASSSGTSGLYEQYF
>TRBV15|TRBJ2-5
CATSRDVIGNRETQYF
>TRBV5-4|TRBJ2-3
CASSLAQQSTDTQYF
>TRBV10-1|TRBJ2-1
CASSRTVPGRFGNEQFF
>TRBV5-4|TRBJ2-4
CASSPEMGSQNIQYF
>TRBV6-5|TRBJ2-5
CASSYRTAASQETQYF
>TRBV5-1|TRBJ2-2
CASNTLKPDGELFF
>TRBV30|TRBJ2-7
CAWSVSGWEQYF
>TRBV19|TRBJ2-1
CASSTIARLGYNEQFF
>TRBV29-1|TRBJ1-4
CSVARPNEKLFF
>TRBV7-9|TRBJ1-4
CASSLERMDFEKLFF
>TRBV7-8|TRBJ2-1
CASSSKPGQGANEQFF
>TRBV2|TRBJ2-2
CASKGQNTGELFF